The T cell receptor beta chain under discussion was sequenced for a study of identifying expanded T cells in peripheral blood. Study results and limitations: Technical replicates showed about 1.1 changed clones; about two weeks about 16; four weeks 19.

This clone was counted only a few times. Its specificity is not known. The repertoire was sequenced with immunoSEQ multiplex PCR; TCRdb's copy has only in-frame clones and lacks some. The sample yields 55,000 to 75,000 clones, around 87% seen once. The source of this sequence is a person aged 18 to 75 in good health. Material: blood.

The CDR3 here is CASSPEGSAGANVLTF. The CDR3 nucleotides read TGTGCCAGCAGCCCGGAGGGGAGCGCTGGGGCCAACGTCCTGACTTTC. The genes are TRBV5-6 and TRBJ2-6, with D maybe TRBD2 (6 bases). Germline-derived CDR1 and CDR2 are SGHDT and YYEEEE. The length of the CDR3 is 16 residues. V gave up 4 bases and J gave up 2 bases, with 13 bases separating them.